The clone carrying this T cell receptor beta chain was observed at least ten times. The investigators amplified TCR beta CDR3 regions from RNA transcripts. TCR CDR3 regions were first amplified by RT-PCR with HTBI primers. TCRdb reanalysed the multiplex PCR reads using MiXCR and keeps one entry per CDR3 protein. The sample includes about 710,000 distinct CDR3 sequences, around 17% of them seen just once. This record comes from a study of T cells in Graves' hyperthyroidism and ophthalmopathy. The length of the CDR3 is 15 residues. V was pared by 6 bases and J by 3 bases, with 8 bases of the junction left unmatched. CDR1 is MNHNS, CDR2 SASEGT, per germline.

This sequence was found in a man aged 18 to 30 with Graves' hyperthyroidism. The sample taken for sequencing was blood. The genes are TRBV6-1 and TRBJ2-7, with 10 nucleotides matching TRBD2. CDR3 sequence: CASSPGTSAYYEQYF. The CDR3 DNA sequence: TGTGCCAGCAGCCCCGGGACTAGCGCGTACTACGAGCAGTACTTC.